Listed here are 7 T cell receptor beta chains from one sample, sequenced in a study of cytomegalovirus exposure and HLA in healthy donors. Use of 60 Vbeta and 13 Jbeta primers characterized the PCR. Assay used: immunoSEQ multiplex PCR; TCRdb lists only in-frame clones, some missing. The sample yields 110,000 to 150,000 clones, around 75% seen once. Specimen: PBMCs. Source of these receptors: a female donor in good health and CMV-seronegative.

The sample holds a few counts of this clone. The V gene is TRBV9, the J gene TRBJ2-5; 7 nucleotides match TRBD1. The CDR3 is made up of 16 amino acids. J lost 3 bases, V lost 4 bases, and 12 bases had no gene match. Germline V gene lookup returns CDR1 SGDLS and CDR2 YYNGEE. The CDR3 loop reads CASSTGAGTAKETQYF. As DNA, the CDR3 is TGTGCCAGCAGCACAGGGGCCGGGACAGCTAAAGAGACCCAGTACTTC.

CDR3 protein: CASSSRTEQNYGYTF. The CDR3 DNA is TGCGCCAGCAGCTCCCGGACAGAGCAGAACTATGGCTACACCTTC. The genes are TRBV5-1 and TRBJ1-2; tentative D call: TRBD1 (6 bases). CDR1 and CDR2 (germline): SGHRS, YFSETQ. This CDR3 has 15 residues. V lost 3 bases and J lost 2, with 14 bases in between.

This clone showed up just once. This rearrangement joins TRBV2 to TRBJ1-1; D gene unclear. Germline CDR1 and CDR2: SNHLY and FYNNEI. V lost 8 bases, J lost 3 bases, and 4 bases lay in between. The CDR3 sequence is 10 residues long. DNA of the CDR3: TGTGCCAGCGTAGACACTGAAGCTTTCTTT. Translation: CASVDTEAFF.

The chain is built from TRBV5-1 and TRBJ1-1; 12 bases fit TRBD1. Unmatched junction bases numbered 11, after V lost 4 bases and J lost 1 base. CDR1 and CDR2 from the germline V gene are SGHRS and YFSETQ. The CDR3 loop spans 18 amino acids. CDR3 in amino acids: CASSRDLGQGAGNTEAFF. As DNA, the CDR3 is TGCGCCAGCAGCAGAGACTTGGGACAGGGGGCCGGGAACACTGAAGCTTTCTTT. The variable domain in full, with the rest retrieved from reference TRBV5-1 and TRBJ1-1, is KAGVTQTPRYLIKTRGQQVTLSCSPISGHRSVSWYQQTPGQGLQFLFEYFSETQRNKGNFPGRFSGRQFSNSRSEMNVSTLELGDSALYLCASSRDLGQGAGNTEAFFGQGTRLTVV.

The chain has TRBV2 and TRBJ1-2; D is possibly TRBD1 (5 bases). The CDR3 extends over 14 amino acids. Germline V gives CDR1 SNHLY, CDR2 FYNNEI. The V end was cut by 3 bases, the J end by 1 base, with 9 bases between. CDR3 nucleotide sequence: TGTGCCAGCAGTGAGTGGGGGGGTAACTATGGCTACACCTTC. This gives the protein CASSEWGGNYGYTF. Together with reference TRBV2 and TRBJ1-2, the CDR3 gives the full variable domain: EPEVTQTPSHQVTQMGQEVILRCVPISNHLYFYWYRQILGQKVEFLVSFYNNEISEKSEIFDDQFSVERPDGSNFTLKIRSTKLEDSAMYFCASSEWGGNYGYTFGSGTRLTVV.

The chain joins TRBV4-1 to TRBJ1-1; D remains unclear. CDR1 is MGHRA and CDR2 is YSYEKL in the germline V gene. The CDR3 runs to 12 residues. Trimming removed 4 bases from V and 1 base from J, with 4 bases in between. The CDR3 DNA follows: TGCGCCAGCAGCCCCTCGAACACTGAAGCTTTCTTT. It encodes CASSPSNTEAFF.

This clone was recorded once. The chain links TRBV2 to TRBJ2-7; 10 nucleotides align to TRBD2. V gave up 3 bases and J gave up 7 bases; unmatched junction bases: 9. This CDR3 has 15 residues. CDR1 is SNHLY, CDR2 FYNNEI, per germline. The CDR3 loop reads CASSDLAGAWEEQYF. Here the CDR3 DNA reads TGTGCCAGCAGTGACCTAGCGGGAGCCTGGGAGGAGCAGTACTTC.